The clone carrying this T cell receptor delta chain has a handful of counts. The source of the sample is a study of gamma-delta T cells after stem cell transplantation. TCRdb re-called the RT-PCR reads using CATT. The sample shows over a thousand delta-chain clones, more than 1.5% of them seen only once. CDR1 and CDR2 (germline): GEAIGNYY, EKD. The CDR3 is made up of 22 amino acids. The V gene end was trimmed by 1 base and the J gene end by 0 bases; junction bases not matched to a gene: 21. The TCR sequence derives from a human donor. It is not recorded whose cells these are; they may come from a transplant donor. The sequencing sample was made of gamma-delta T cells. This sequence joins TRDV2 and TRDJ1; 11 nucleotides align to TRDD3. CDR3 protein: CACDTNSFLRWGIRPYTDKLIF. The CDR3 nucleotides read TGTGCCTGTGACACGAATAGTTTCCTACGTTGGGGGATACGCCCGTACACCGATAAACTCATCTTT.